The next 32 T cell receptor beta chains were all read from a single sample in a study of blood T cells in healthy people across ages. Using a J-beta primer mix together with a sample-barcoded 5' primer, a second PCR was run for roughly 6 to 12 cycles. TCRdb fed the 5' RACE reads into MiXCR, producing one record per CDR3 protein. The sample shows some 930,000 distinct CDR3 sequences, about 28% of them seen only once. These data also formed part of another study, on T cells of mothers and their children.

The sample taken for sequencing was blood. All receptors derive from a woman between 40 and 55 years old in good health.

This clonotype occurred a few times. This chain connects TRBV15 to TRBJ2-1; TRBD1 aligns across 8 bases. Germline V CDR1 and CDR2: LNHNV, YYDKDF (reference sequence). Trimming cost V 0 bases and J 8 bases; bases outside gene matches: 9. This CDR3 region has 16 residues. As DNA, the CDR3 is TGTGCCACCAGCAGAGATGGTCCAGGGGGCTTCCATGAGCAGTTCTTC. Its protein is CATSRDGPGGFHEQFF.

The sample holds many counts of this clonotype. The chain links TRBV18 to TRBJ2-7; D might be TRBD2 (5 bases). The V and J ends lost 5 bases and 0 bases respectively, with 14 bases between them. This CDR3 has 15 residues. The germline CDR1 and CDR2 sequences are KGHSH and LQKENI. CDR3 amino acids: CASSGTAGSSYEQYF. CDR3 nucleotide sequence: TGTGCCAGCTCAGGCACGGCGGGTAGCTCCTACGAGCAGTACTTC.

J is TRBJ2-1 and V is TRBV20-1; TRBD2 is a possible D gene (7 bases). Looked up from germline, CDR1 is DFQATT and CDR2 is SNEGSKA (reference sequence). CDR3 length equals 14 residues. The V and J ends lost 1 base and 6 bases respectively, with 13 bases between them. This CDR3 is CSARGGGGANEQFF. The CDR3 DNA sequence: TGCAGTGCTAGAGGTGGTGGGGGGGCCAATGAGCAGTTCTTC.

The V call is TRBV28, the J call TRBJ1-1; D is unresolved. The CDR3 contains 17 residues. Germline CDR1 MDHEN, CDR2 SYDVKM. V shed 7 bases and J shed 3 bases, with 24 bases lying between them. The CDR3 here is CASTRADRRGGDTEAFF. The DNA for the CDR3 is TGTGCCAGCACCCGGGCCGATCGCAGAGGTGGAGACACTGAAGCTTTCTTT. The full variable domain, its missing parts supplied by reference TRBV28 and TRBJ1-1, is DVKVTQSSRYLVKRTGEKVFLECVQDMDHENMFWYRQDPGLGLRLIYFSYDVKMKEKGDIPEGYSVSREKKERFSLILESASTNQTSMYLCASTRADRRGGDTEAFFGQGTRLTVV.

Regarding this clonotype: A junction end diverges from the germline sequence, so it may reflect a read error. The CDR3 is CASSRPGLNTEAFF. The CDR3 nucleotides are TGTGCCAGCAGTCGCCCAGGGCTGAATACTGAAGCTTTCTTT. The chain is built from TRBV12-3 or TRBV12-4 and TRBJ1-1, with a tentative D call TRBD1 (5 bases). The length of the CDR3 is 14 residues.

The CDR3 reads CASSESGHYGYTF. DNA for the CDR3: TGTGCCAGCAGTGAGTCGGGCCACTATGGCTACACCTTC. The chain carries TRBV28 and TRBJ1-2; D gene ambiguous. This CDR3 region has 13 residues. Trimming removed 5 bases from V and 3 bases from J, with 10 bases in between. CDR1 MDHEN and CDR2 SYDVKM come from the germline V gene.

The gene calls are TRBV20-1 and TRBJ2-5, with D tentatively TRBD1 (5 bases). V was clipped by 1 base and J by 7 bases, with 13 bases between them. Germline loops: CDR1 DFQATT, CDR2 SNEGSKA (reference sequence). The CDR3 spans 13 residues. The CDR3 nucleotides read TGCAGTGCTAGAGTAGGGGCTTCGTGGACCCAGTACTTC. It translates to CSARVGASWTQYF.

This clonotype was found many times. The chain links TRBV6-5 to TRBJ2-7; D unclear. The CDR3 is made up of 14 amino acids. The V end lost 0 bases, the J end lost 2 bases, and 8 bases lay between the germline ends. CDR1 and CDR2 from the germline V gene are MNHEY and SVGAGI. The DNA for the CDR3 is TGTGCCAGCAGTTACTCGAGACAACCCTACGAGCAGTACTTC. Translated, it gives CASSYSRQPYEQYF.

The gene calls are TRBV20-1 and TRBJ2-1, with 10 bases that match TRBD2. V lost 1 base, J lost 7 bases, and 7 bases stayed unmatched. This CDR3 contains 15 residues. CDR1 is DFQATT, CDR2 SNEGSKA, per germline (reference sequence). The CDR3 coding sequence is TGCAGTGCTAGAGTGCCGGGACTAGCGAGGAATGAGCAGTTCTTC. Its translation is CSARVPGLARNEQFF.

This clonotype came up a few times. The chain couples TRBV12-3 or TRBV12-4 to TRBJ1-2; 7 nucleotides line up with TRBD1. This CDR3 spans 13 amino acids. With V trimmed by 6 bases and J by 4 bases, 5 bases remained unmatched. CDR3 DNA: TGTGCCAGCAGATTTAACAGGGGCTATGGCTACACCTTC. This gives the protein CASRFNRGYGYTF.

This clonotype was seen a few times. The chain carries TRBV7-2 and TRBJ2-7, with 7 positions matching TRBD1. CDR3 length: 15 residues. Trimming at V came to 5 bases and at J to 4 bases, leaving 11 bases not matched to a gene. The V gene's germline CDR1 is SGHTA and CDR2 FQGNSA. The CDR3 sequence: CASSANRGSGYEQYF. The CDR3 coding sequence is TGTGCCAGCAGCGCCAACAGGGGATCGGGATACGAGCAGTACTTC.

In this sample, this clonotype turned up once. The CDR3 loop reads CASSPNPQGAQHF. CDR3 bases: TGCGCCAGCAGCCCTAACCCTCAGGGAGCCCAGCATTTT. The chain recombines TRBV5-1 with TRBJ1-5; tentative D call: TRBD1 (5 bases). V gave up 4 bases and J gave up 11 bases, with 16 bases separating them. The CDR3 has 13 amino acids. Germline CDR1 reads SGHRS; CDR2 reads YFSETQ.

This clonotype was seen repeatedly, ten times or more. V usage is TRBV28 and J usage is TRBJ1-5; TRBD1 matches at 12 bases. The CDR3 is made up of 17 amino acids. Losses at the gene ends were 6 bases for V and 7 bases for J; bases not matched to a gene: 13. Germline V lookup: CDR1 MDHEN, CDR2 SYDVKM. The CDR3 DNA sequence: TGTGCCAGCAGGAGGTTTGGGACAGGGGGCGGATGGCAGCCCCAGCATTTT. Encoded protein: CASRRFGTGGGWQPQHF.

In this sample, this clonotype turned up a few times. The chain recombines TRBV12-3 or TRBV12-4 with TRBJ2-5; 10 bases fit TRBD1. This CDR3 contains 16 residues. V was clipped by 5 bases and J by 2 bases; unmatched bases: 8. CDR3 DNA sequence: TGTGCCAGCAGTCTGGGACAGGGGATGCGGCAAGAGACCCAGTACTTC. Its protein product is CASSLGQGMRQETQYF.

This clonotype has ten or more counts. The V and J genes are TRBV9 and TRBJ2-7; no definite D call. The germline V and J ends were trimmed by 0 bases and 2 bases, with 9 bases remaining between them. CDR3 length: 14 residues. The germline gives CDR1 SGDLS, CDR2 YYNGEE. CDR3 DNA: TGTGCCAGCAGCGTAGCCCCGGATACCTACGAGCAGTACTTC. Translating gives CASSVAPDTYEQYF.

Turning to this clonotype: A much larger clone differs from this one at a single base, so this may be a read error. The chain links TRBV12-3 or TRBV12-4 to TRBJ2-7; the match to TRBD1 covers 9 bases. The CDR3 loop spans 14 amino acids. CDR3 residues: CAGRDRAGTYEQYF. CDR3 bases: TGTGCCGGCAGGGACAGGGCCGGTACCTACGAGCAGTACTTC.

This clonotype was observed a handful of times. This may be a read error, as it is one base from a much larger clone. The chain employs TRBV10-3 and TRBJ2-5; TRBD1 matches 9 bases. J was trimmed by 11 bases and V by 6 bases; bases with no gene match: 10. The germline V gene encodes CDR1 ENHRY and CDR2 SYGVKD. This CDR3 is 13 amino acids long. Written as DNA, the CDR3 is TGTGCCATCAGCGTACAGGGGGCGGAAGTGCAGTACTTC. This gives the protein CAISVQGAEVQYF.

This chain connects TRBV4-1 to TRBJ1-1; a weak D match, TRBD1 (5 bases). From germline, CDR1 is MGHRA and CDR2 YSYEKL. Trimming stripped 0 bases from V and 6 bases from J, with 11 bases between. The CDR3 runs to 14 residues. The DNA of the CDR3 is TGCGCCAGCAGCCAAGACACAGGCAATTCTGAAGCTTTCTTT. It is translated as CASSQDTGNSEAFF.

J is TRBJ1-1 and V is TRBV18; no definite D call. The CDR3 length is 15 residues. V was cut by 3 bases and J by 1 base, with 12 bases left in between. Germline loops: CDR1 KGHSH, CDR2 LQKENI. The CDR3 sequence: CASSPTARGNTEAFF. CDR3 DNA sequence: TGTGCCAGCTCACCGACGGCTCGGGGGAACACTGAAGCTTTCTTT.

Remarks on this clonotype: A junction boundary mismatches the germline segment, possibly from a read error. The CDR3 region has the DNA TGTGCCGGCAGCTCCCGACAGGAAGACAATGAAAAACTGTTTTTT. Translating gives CAGSSRQEDNEKLFF. The J gene is TRBJ1-4, the V gene TRBV7-9, with a tentative D call TRBD1 (6 bases). Per the germline V gene, CDR1 is SEHNR and CDR2 is FQNEAQ (reference sequence). There are 15 residues in the CDR3.

Many counts were recorded for this clonotype. V usage is TRBV20-1 and J usage is TRBJ1-2; no clear D. Germline values: CDR1 DFQATT, CDR2 SNEGSKA (reference sequence). This CDR3 comprises 11 residues. V lost 3 bases to trimming and J lost 8 bases, with 10 bases between them. The CDR3 reads CSASLVGGYTF. CDR3 in DNA: TGCAGTGCTAGTCTGGTTGGAGGCTACACCTTC.

This clonotype was seen many times. The V call is TRBV29-1, the J call TRBJ2-5, with D unclear. V gave up 1 base and J gave up 1 base, with 4 bases separating them. CDR1 and CDR2 from the germline V gene are SQVTM and ANQGSEA. This CDR3 is built from 12 residues. The CDR3 region is CSVEGPQETQYF. For the CDR3, the DNA is TGCAGCGTTGAAGGGCCCCAAGAGACCCAGTACTTC. The full variable domain, completed using reference TRBV29-1 and TRBJ2-5, is SAVISQKPSRDICQRGTSLTIQCQVDSQVTMMFWYRQQPGQSLTLIATANQGSEATYESGFVIDKFPISRPNLTFSTLTVSNMSPEDSSIYLCSVEGPQETQYFGPGTRLLVL.

This clonotype was observed many times. The rearrangement uses TRBV7-2 and TRBJ2-7; D unclear. The CDR3 contains 11 residues. Germline values: CDR1 SGHTA, CDR2 FQGNSA. V was cut by 5 bases and J by 5 bases, with 7 bases left in between. The CDR3 loop reads CASSALNEQYF. As DNA, the CDR3 is TGTGCCAGCAGCGCTCTCAACGAGCAGTACTTC.

A remark on this clonotype: A much larger clone lies a single base off, so this may be a read error. The CDR3 ends on some other residue instead of the conserved phenylalanine or tryptophan, so this is likely a read error. This chain uses TRBV12-3 or TRBV12-4 with TRBJ2-5; TRBD2 aligns across 8 bases. The DNA end lines up better with TRBJ2-7; the J call may be wrong. The CDR3 covers 18 residues. CDR3 sequence (DNA): TGTGCCAGCAGTTTAGCGGGGTCGGGACTAGTCTTCCCCAACGAGCAGTACCTC. This sequence encodes CASSLAGSGLVFPNEQYL.

This clonotype was observed a few times. This chain uses TRBV20-1 with TRBJ1-2; D gene uncertain. Trimming took 6 bases from V and 6 from J, leaving 11 bases between them. This CDR3 is 11 amino acids long. Germline V CDR1 and CDR2: DFQATT, SNEGSKA (reference sequence). CDR3 DNA: TGCAGTGCCCCCGGAAGAAATGGCTACACCTTC. Encoded protein: CSAPGRNGYTF.

This clonotype was detected many times. The chain carries TRBV6-6 and TRBJ2-4, with D perhaps matching TRBD1 (5 bases). V shed 5 bases and J shed 0 bases, with 14 bases lying between them. Looked up from germline, CDR1 is MNHNY and CDR2 is SVGAGI (reference sequence). The CDR3 extends over 16 amino acids. CDR3 protein: CASSPTAGLAKNIQYF. The CDR3 DNA follows: TGTGCCAGCAGTCCAACCGCAGGGTTAGCCAAAAACATTCAGTACTTC.

This clonotype came up many times. The gene calls are TRBV28 and TRBJ1-5; possibly TRBD1 for D (5 bases). Between the trimmed V and J ends, which lost 4 bases and 6 bases, there was a span of 13 bases. This CDR3 region has 14 residues. In germline, CDR1 is MDHEN, CDR2 SYDVKM. The CDR3 bases are TGTGCCAGCAGTTACCGGAGGGGCACTCAGCCCCAGCATTTT. This translates into CASSYRRGTQPQHF.

The chain joins TRBV28 to TRBJ1-5; unclear D gene. The V end lost 4 bases, the J end lost 4 bases, and 20 bases lay between the germline ends. The germline CDR1 and CDR2 sequences are MDHEN and SYDVKM. The CDR3 contains 17 residues. CDR3 DNA sequence: TGTGCCAGCAGTTCCAACCTGGATGGGCCCCTAAATCAGCCCCAGCATTTT. Translation gives CASSSNLDGPLNQPQHF.

This clonotype was detected once. Just one base apart from a much larger clone, this may be a read error. V usage is TRBV10-3 and J usage is TRBJ2-3; 7 bases line up with TRBD2. The CDR3 loop spans 15 amino acids. CDR1 ENHRY and CDR2 SYGVKD come from the germline V gene. V was pared by 6 bases and J by 6 bases, with 12 bases of the junction left unmatched. The CDR3 sequence is CAIRSTGLPSDTQYF. The CDR3 DNA sequence: TGTGCCATCAGAAGTACGGGACTACCCTCGGATACGCAGTATTTT.

The chain recombines TRBV20-1 with TRBJ2-7; D is unclear. The DNA end is a closer match to TRBJ2-4, so the J assignment may be wrong. The CDR3 spans 14 residues. CDR1 is DFQATT, CDR2 SNEGSKA, per germline (reference sequence). Here the CDR3 reads CSARDGDRLDIQYF. The CDR3 coding sequence is TGCAGTGCTAGAGATGGAGACCGTCTTGACATTCAGTACTTC.

The chain joins TRBV15 to TRBJ2-1; 14 bases map to TRBD2. Unmatched junction bases numbered 5, after V lost 1 base and J lost 6 bases. This CDR3 is 17 amino acids long. Per the germline V gene, CDR1 is LNHNV and CDR2 is YYDKDF (reference sequence). The DNA of the CDR3 is TGTGCCACCAGCAGAGGACTAGCGGGGGGGCAGAGCAATGAGCAGTTCTTC. Translation: CATSRGLAGGQSNEQFF.

The table lists this clonotype with many counts. The J gene is TRBJ2-7, the V gene TRBV12-3 or TRBV12-4, with 11 positions matching TRBD1. The CDR3 totals 15 residues. Germline trimming cut 4 bases from V and 6 bases from J; bases unmatched to any gene: 8. The chain's CDR3 is CASSSGQGGLGEQYF. In DNA, the CDR3 is TGTGCCAGCAGTTCGGGACAGGGGGGTCTTGGCGAGCAGTACTTC.